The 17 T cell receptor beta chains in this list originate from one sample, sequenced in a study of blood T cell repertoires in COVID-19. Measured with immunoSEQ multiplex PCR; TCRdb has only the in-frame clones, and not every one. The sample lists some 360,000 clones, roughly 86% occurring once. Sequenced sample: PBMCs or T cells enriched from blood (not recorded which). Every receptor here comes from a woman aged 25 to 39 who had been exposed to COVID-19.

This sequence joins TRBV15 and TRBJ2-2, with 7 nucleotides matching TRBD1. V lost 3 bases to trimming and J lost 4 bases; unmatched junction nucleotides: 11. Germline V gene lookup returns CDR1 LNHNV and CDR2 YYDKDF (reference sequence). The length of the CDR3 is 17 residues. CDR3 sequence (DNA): TGTGCCACCAGCAGGGCCGAGGGGGCGCGAGGCACCGGGGAGCTGTTTTTT. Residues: CATSRAEGARGTGELFF.

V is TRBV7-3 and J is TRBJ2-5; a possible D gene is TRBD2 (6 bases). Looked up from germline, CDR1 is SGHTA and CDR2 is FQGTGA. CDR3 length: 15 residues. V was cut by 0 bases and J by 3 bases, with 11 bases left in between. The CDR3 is CASSLTQRGKETQYF. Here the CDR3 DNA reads TGTGCCAGCAGCTTAACTCAACGGGGGAAAGAGACCCAGTACTTC.

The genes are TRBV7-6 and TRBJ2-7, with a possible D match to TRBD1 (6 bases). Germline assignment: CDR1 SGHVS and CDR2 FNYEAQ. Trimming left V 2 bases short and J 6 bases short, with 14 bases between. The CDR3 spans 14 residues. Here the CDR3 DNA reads TGTGCCAGCAGCTTATGGCCAGGGGATGGCGAGCAGTACTTC. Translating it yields CASSLWPGDGEQYF. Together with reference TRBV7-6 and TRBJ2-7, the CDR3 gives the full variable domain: GAGVSQSPRYKVTKRGQDVALRCDPISGHVSLYWYRQALGQGPEFLTYFNYEAQQDKSGLPNDRFSAERPEGSISTLTIQRTEQRDSAMYRCASSLWPGDGEQYFGPGTRLTVT.

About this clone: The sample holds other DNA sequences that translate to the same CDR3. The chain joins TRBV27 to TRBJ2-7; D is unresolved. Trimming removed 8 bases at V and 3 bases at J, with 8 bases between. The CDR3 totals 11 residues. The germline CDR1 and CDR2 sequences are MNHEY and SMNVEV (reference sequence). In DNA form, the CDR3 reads TGTGCCAGCCGGAGAAACTACGAGCAGTACTTC. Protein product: CASRRNYEQYF.

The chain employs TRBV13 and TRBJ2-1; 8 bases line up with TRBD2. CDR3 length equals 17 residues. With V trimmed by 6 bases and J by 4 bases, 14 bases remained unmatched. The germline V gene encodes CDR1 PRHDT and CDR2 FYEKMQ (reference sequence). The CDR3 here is CASRDFSTGLGYNEQFF. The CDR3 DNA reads TGTGCCAGCAGGGACTTCTCAACGGGACTAGGGTACAATGAGCAGTTCTTC.

CDR3 bases: TGTGCCAGCAGTTTTCTCGCAGGGGCCTACGAGCAGTACTTC. Encoded protein: CASSFLAGAYEQYF. The chain joins TRBV27 to TRBJ2-7, with D maybe TRBD1 (6 bases). This CDR3 has 14 residues. Trimming took off 3 bases at V and 2 bases at J, with 11 bases between the two ends. CDR1 and CDR2 (germline): MNHEY, SMNVEV (reference sequence).

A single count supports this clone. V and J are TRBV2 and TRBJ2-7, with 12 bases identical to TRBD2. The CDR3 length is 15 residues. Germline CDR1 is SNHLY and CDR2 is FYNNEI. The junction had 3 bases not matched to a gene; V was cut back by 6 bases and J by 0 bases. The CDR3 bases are TGTGCCAGCAGCGAGACTAGCGGGAGCTCCTACGAGCAGTACTTC. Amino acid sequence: CASSETSGSSYEQYF.

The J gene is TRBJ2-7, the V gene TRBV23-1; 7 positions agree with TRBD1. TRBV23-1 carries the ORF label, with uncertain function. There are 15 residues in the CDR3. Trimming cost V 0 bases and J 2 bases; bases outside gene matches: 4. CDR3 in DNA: TGCGCCAGCAGTCAATCGCAACAGGGGACCTACGAGCAGTACTTC. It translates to CASSQSQQGTYEQYF.

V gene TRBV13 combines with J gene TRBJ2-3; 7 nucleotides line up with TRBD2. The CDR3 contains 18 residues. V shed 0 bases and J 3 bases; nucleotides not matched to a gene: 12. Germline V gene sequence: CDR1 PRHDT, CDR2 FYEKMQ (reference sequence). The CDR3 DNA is TGTGCCAGCAGCTTAGGAGTCGGGGCGGGAGAGGGTACAGATACGCAGTATTTT. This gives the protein CASSLGVGAGEGTDTQYF.

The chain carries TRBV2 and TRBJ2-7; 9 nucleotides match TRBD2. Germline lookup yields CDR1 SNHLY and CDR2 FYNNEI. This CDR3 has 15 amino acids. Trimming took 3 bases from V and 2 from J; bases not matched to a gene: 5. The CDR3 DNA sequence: TGTGCCAGCAGTGATCGTGGCGGGAGGGCCTACGAGCAGTACTTC. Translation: CASSDRGGRAYEQYF.

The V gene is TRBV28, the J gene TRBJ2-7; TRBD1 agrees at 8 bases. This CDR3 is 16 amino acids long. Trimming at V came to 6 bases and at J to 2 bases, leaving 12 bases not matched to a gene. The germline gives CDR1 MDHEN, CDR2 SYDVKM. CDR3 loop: CASSNPGADRAYEQYF. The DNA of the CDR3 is TGTGCCAGCAGCAACCCCGGGGCGGACAGGGCCTACGAGCAGTACTTC.

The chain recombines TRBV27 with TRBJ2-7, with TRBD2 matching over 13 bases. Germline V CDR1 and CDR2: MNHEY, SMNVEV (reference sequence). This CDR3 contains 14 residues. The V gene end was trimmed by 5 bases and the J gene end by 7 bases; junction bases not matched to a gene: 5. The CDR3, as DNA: TGTGCCAGCAGTCACGGGACTAGCGGGATGGAGCAGTACTTC. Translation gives CASSHGTSGMEQYF.

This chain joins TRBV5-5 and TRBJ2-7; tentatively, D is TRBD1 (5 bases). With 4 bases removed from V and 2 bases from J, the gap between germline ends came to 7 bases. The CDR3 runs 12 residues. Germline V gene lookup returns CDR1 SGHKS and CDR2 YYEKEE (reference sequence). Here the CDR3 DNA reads TGTGCCAGCAGCGAACAGGCCTACGAGCAGTACTTC. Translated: CASSEQAYEQYF.

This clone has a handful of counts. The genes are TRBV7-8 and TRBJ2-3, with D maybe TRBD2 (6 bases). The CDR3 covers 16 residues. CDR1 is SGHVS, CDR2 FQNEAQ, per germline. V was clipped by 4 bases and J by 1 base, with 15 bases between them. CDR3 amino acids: CASSSPARERTDTQYF. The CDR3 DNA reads TGTGCCAGCAGCTCCCCCGCGCGGGAACGCACAGATACGCAGTATTTT. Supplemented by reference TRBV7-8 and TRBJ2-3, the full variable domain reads GAGVSQSPRYKVAKRGQDVALRCDPISGHVSLFWYQQALGQGPEFLTYFQNEAQLDKSGLPSDRFFAERPEGSVSTLKIQRTQQEDSAVYLCASSSPARERTDTQYFGPGTRLTVL.

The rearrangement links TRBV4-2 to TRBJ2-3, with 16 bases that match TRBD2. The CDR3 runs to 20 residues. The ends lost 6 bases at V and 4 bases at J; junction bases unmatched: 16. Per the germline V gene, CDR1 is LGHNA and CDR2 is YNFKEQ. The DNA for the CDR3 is TGTGCCAGCAGTCGCAGACCGGGACTAGCGGGAGGGGTTATATCAGATACGCAGTATTTT. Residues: CASSRRPGLAGGVISDTQYF.

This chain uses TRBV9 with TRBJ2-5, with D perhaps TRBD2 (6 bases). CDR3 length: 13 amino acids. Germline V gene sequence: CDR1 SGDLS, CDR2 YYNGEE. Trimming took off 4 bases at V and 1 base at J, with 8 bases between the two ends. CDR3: CASSIGSQETQYF. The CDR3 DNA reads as TGTGCCAGCAGCATCGGGAGCCAAGAGACCCAGTACTTC. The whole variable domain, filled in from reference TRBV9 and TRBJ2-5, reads DSGVTQTPKHLITATGQRVTLRCSPRSGDLSVYWYQQSLDQGLQFLIQYYNGEERAKGNILERFSAQQFPDLHSELNLSSLELGDSALYFCASSIGSQETQYFGPGTRLLVL.

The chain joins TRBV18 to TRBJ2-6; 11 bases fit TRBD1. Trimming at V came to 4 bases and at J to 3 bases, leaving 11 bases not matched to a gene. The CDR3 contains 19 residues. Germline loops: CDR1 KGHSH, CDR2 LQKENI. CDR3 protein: CASSHARTGGVGGANVLTF. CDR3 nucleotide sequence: TGTGCCAGCTCACACGCCAGGACAGGGGGCGTTGGTGGGGCCAACGTCCTGACTTTC. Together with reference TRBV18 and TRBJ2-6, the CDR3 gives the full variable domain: NAGVMQNPRHLVRRRGQEARLRCSPMKGHSHVYWYRQLPEEGLKFMVYLQKENIIDESGMPKERFSAEFPKEGPSILRIQQVVRGDSAAYFCASSHARTGGVGGANVLTFGAGSRLTVL.